This is a list of T cell receptor beta chains from one sample in a study of early T cells in non-severe SARS-CoV-2 infection. TCRdb itself ran the 5' RACE reads through MiXCR, one entry per CDR3 protein. The repertoire includes about 26,000 distinct CDR3 sequences, nearly 4.5% of them detected once, and around 5.6% sits in the top ten. Material: whole blood. The receptors were gathered from an adult who was a healthcare worker with PCR-confirmed SARS-CoV-2 infection or an uninfected control (not recorded which). The CDR3 runs from the conserved cysteine through the conserved F or W. D genes are given only for firm matches. Some rows mark clone size as missing; the rest say once, few, many or name a class of expanded clone.

cdr3_nt cdr3_aa j_call d_call v_call clone_size
TGTGCCAGCAGCCCCACCCGACAGGGAGGCACTGAAGCTTTCTTT CASSPTRQGGTEAFF TRBJ1-1 TRBD1 TRBV7-3 many
TGTGCCAGCTCGGCGGGACAGGGAATCTATGGCTACACCTTC CASSAGQGIYGYTF TRBJ1-2 TRBD1 TRBV2 many
TGTGCCAGCAGTCCCCCTCCACAGGGCACCGGGACCACCAGCGGGTACGAGCAGTACTTC CASSPPPQGTGTTSGYEQYF TRBJ2-7 - TRBV28 many
TGTGCCAGCAGTTCCCCCCACAGGGGGCGCGACCACGAGCAGTACTTC CASSSPHRGRDHEQYF TRBJ2-7 TRBD1 TRBV11-2 many
TGTGCCAGCAGCAAGCGGGGAAGTCCCTACGAGCAGTACTTC CASSKRGSPYEQYF TRBJ2-7 TRBD2 TRBV27 many
TGTGCCAGCAGCTCCCGGCAGGGCGGGCGCACTGAAGCTTTCTTT CASSSRQGGRTEAFF TRBJ1-1 - TRBV11-2 many
TGTGCCAGCAGTTTATTAGGGGGCGCGAAGACCCAGTACTTC CASSLLGGAKTQYF TRBJ2-5 TRBD1 TRBV12-3/TRBV12-4 -
TGTGCCAGCAGCTTAGTGGGACTAGGCACAGATACGCAGTATTTT CASSLVGLGTDTQYF TRBJ2-3 TRBD2 TRBV7-2 many
TGTGCCAGTAGTCGGCAGGGGGAAAATAGCAATCAGCCCCAGCATTTT CASSRQGENSNQPQHF TRBJ1-5 TRBD1 TRBV19 many
TGTGCCAGCAGCCCCACAGCGTCGCGTGAGCAGTTCTTC CASSPTASREQFF TRBJ2-1 - TRBV7-3 few
TGTGCCAGCAGCTTAAGCGGCCAGGGGAACGCTGGCTACACCTTC CASSLSGQGNAGYTF TRBJ1-2 - TRBV7-2 -
TGTGCCAGCAGCTTAGCCCAGGGGGCGAGTGAGCAGTTCTTC CASSLAQGASEQFF TRBJ2-1 TRBD1 TRBV7-9 many
TGCGCCAGCAGGGACGGACAGAGCTCCTACAATGAGCAGTTCTTC CASRDGQSSYNEQFF TRBJ2-1 - TRBV5-1 many
TGCAGTGCTAGAACCCCCAGGGGGGCAAGCACAGATACGCAGTATTTT CSARTPRGASTDTQYF TRBJ2-3 - TRBV20-1 few